These T cell receptor beta chains were read from a single sample in a study of cytomegalovirus exposure and HLA in healthy donors. The table came from immunoSEQ multiplex PCR; TCRdb's copy has only in-frame clones and leaves some out. In the table there are about 79,000 clones, 60% to 80% of which are singletons. Sequencing used PBMCs. The source of these receptors is a man aged 55 to 69 in good health and CMV-seronegative. Each CDR3 is given with its conserved first and last residue. A D gene is named only where the DNA matches it firmly. Expanded clones are given a class, and other clones once, few, many or no size at all.

TRBV5-5,.,TRBJ1-2,.,TGTGCCAGCAGCTTGGCCCAGGGAAACCTAGCGGATGGCTACACCTTC,CASSLAQGNLADGYTF
TRBV2,.,TRBJ1-3,.,TGTGCCAGCAGTGGCCGGACCGGGACTCAGGCCTCTGGAAACACCATATATTTT,CASSGRTGTQASGNTIYF
TRBV19,.,TRBJ2-1,.,TGTGCCAGTAGGGCCCGGGCGGAGGACTACTACAATGAGCAGTTCTTC,CASRARAEDYYNEQFF
TRBV5-1,.,TRBJ2-2,.,TGCGCCAGCAGCTCGACTATTTATTACACTCCGGAGGGGACCGGGGAGCTGTTTTTT,CASSSTIYYTPEGTGELFF
TRBV6-5,.,TRBJ1-2,TRBD1,TGTGCCAGCCTTACCGGGACAGGGGGCTTTGGCTACACCTTC,CASLTGTGGFGYTF
TRBV7-2,.,TRBJ2-3,.,TGTGCCAGCAGCTTAGTGGGACGGGGGTTCCAGGGAGATACGCAGTATTTT,CASSLVGRGFQGDTQYF
TRBV2,.,TRBJ2-2,.,TGTGCCAGCGGGACGTGGAGGGCCACCGGGGAGCTGTTTTTT,CASGTWRATGELFF
TRBV7-2,.,TRBJ2-3,TRBD1,TGTGCCAGCAGCTTACAGGGGGCGCGCGGTACGCAGTATTTT,CASSLQGARGTQYF
TRBV9,.,TRBJ2-1,TRBD2,TGTGCCAGCAGCGTAGTAGCGGGGGGGCGGTCCTACAATGAGCAGTTCTTC,CASSVVAGGRSYNEQFF
TRBV10-1,once,TRBJ2-1,.,TGCGCCAGCAGTGAGCTGACTGAAAATGAGCAGTTCTTC,CASSELTENEQFF
TRBV7-2,.,TRBJ2-3,TRBD2,TGTGCCAGCAGCCCAGGCCGAACTAGCGGGGAGGATACGCAGTATTTT,CASSPGRTSGEDTQYF
TRBV30,.,TRBJ2-7,TRBD1,TGTGCCTGGAAAAGGACAGGGGGCTCCTACGAGCAGTACTTC,CAWKRTGGSYEQYF
TRBV5-6,few,TRBJ1-5,.,TGTGCCAGCAGCGGGGGGGTAAATCAGCCCCAGCATTTT,CASSGGVNQPQHF
TRBV6-1,.,TRBJ2-7,.,TGTGCCAGCAGTGCAGACAGTCGCTACGAGCAGTACTTC,CASSADSRYEQYF
TRBV7-2,.,TRBJ1-5,.,TGTGCCAGCAGCTTAGAGCAGACAGTTAATCAGCCCCAGCATTTT,CASSLEQTVNQPQHF
TRBV7-9,few,TRBJ2-1,.,TGTGCCAGCAGCCAAACTAGCTACTTGAATGAGCAGTTCTTC,CASSQTSYLNEQFF
TRBV5-4,.,TRBJ2-1,TRBD2,TGTGCCAGCAGCTTGGTTATAGCGGGCAATGAGCAGTTCTTC,CASSLVIAGNEQFF